Detailed here is one T cell receptor beta chain. It has no known antigen specificity. No much larger clone is present one base from it, and per-base qualities are unavailable. At diagnosis, peripheral blood, uninvolved tumor-adjacent lung and tumor were collected and were preserved as a mix of fresh-frozen and FFPE material. For TCR repertoire profiling, the blood samples were analyzed as peripheral blood mononuclear cells. The immunoSEQ Assay was used to sequence TCR beta CDR3 regions from DNA. The original pipeline was this. To compute T cell density, TCR beta template counts were normalized to usable DNA, which was estimated by amplifying housekeeping genes. Using the preseqR package, richness was estimated by extrapolating to 120,000 templates for tissue samples and 400,000 templates for PBMC samples. Clonality was defined as one minus Pielou's evenness. Tissue-enriched TCRs were identified by differential abundance testing using productive amino-acid clonotypes, minimum total count 5 and alpha 0.1. The Jaccard Index and the Morisita Overlap Index were used to measure repertoire overlap between compartments. GLIPH clustered TCR beta CDR3s with public tetramer-defined viral CDR3s; viral motifs required at least three viral sequences plus V-gene enrichment. TCRdb took over this immuneACCESS table, retaining in-frame rearrangements with V and J assigned. Such tables are incomplete; in checked studies, under half of the missing clones stem from an unresolved V gene, and the remainder is unexplained. V, J and clone size were drawn from that table, and D and trimming were deduced from the DNA. The table for this sample lists about 21,000 clones; roughly 90% of them were counted only once. The top ten constitute approximately 6.9% of the sample.

Cut back by 3 bases and 4 bases, the V and J ends lie 9 bases apart. Counted from cysteine to phenylalanine, this CDR3 has 13 amino acids. The only DNA kept is the CDR3, 39 bases in frame from the first base. As encoded in the germline V gene (reference sequence), CDR1 is LNHNV while CDR2 is YYDKDF. This sample is part of a study of T cells in localized non-small cell lung cancer (dated by TCRdb to the early 2020s). Regarding the complete study: The study examined T cell repertoires in a few hundred patients with early-stage NSCLC and compared tumors with uninvolved tumor-adjacent lungs. All 236 NSCLC patients in the cohort were treatment-naive and had localized lung tumors that were resected. The mean age of the NSCLC patients was about 62 years, with about 120 men and nearly 110 women.

What the work shows at the level of the full study, not this receptor alone: Longer overall survival was associated with higher T cell density in blood, whereas shorter survival was associated with higher clonality in adjacent lung. Because multi-region sequencing of the tumors was not done, intratumor heterogeneity could not be ruled out. Uninvolved tumor-adjacent lung showed the highest T cell clonality, higher than tumor, which suggests more focused antigenic responses in the uninvolved tumor-adjacent lung. Since the design was exploratory, TCR variables were selected using unadjusted p-values with no false-discovery rate correction. A median of approximately 55 of the top 100 tumor clones were detected in paired uninvolved adjacent lung, and some 29 of these tumor clones were also found among the top 100 clones of the paired uninvolved adjacent lung.

The TCR sequence derives from a male donor older than 55 with stage I squamous cell lung carcinoma. The material was peripheral blood, obtained before any cancer treatment. The chain is assembled from TRBV15 and TRBJ1-2, with the D gene too uncertain to name. The CDR3 reads as follows: CATSSIPPYGYTF. The bases read TGTGCCACCAGCAGCATACCCCCCTATGGCTACACCTTC. This CDR3, with the reference TRBV15 and TRBJ1-2 proteins standing in past its ends, gives the full variable domain DAMVIQNPRYQVTQFGKPVTLSCSQTLNHNVMYWYQQKSSQAPKLLFHYYDKDFNNEADTPDNFQSRRPNTSFCFLDIRSPGLGDTAMYLCATSSIPPYGYTFGSGTRLTVV.